The 9 T cell receptor beta chains in this list originate from one sample, sequenced in a study of tumor-infiltrating lymphocytes in localized non-small cell lung cancer. Data came from immunoSEQ multiplex PCR; TCRdb stores just in-frame clones and leaves some out. There are some 13,000 clones in the sample; around 70% occur only once, and over 20% lies in the top ten. The specimen was uninvolved lung tissue not adjacent to the tumor. Receptors originate from a human donor with non-small cell lung cancer.

The chain carries TRBV7-9 and TRBJ1-1, with 7 bases identical to TRBD1. The CDR3 has 13 amino acids. Germline loops: CDR1 SEHNR, CDR2 FQNEAQ (reference sequence). V lost 5 bases, J lost 6 bases, and 6 bases stayed unmatched. CDR3 coding DNA: TGTGCCAGCAGCCAACAGGGGTCGCCTGAAGCTTTCTTT. Protein: CASSQQGSPEAFF. Combining the CDR3 with reference TRBV7-9 and TRBJ1-1 gives the whole variable domain DTGVSQNPRHKITKRGQNVTFRCDPISEHNRLYWYRQTLGQGPEFLTYFQNEAQLEKSRLLSDRFSAERPKGSFSTLEIQRTEQGDSAMYLCASSQQGSPEAFFGQGTRLTVV.

The chain uses TRBV19 and TRBJ1-6; 11 bases align to TRBD1. V shed 6 bases and J 7 bases; nucleotides not matched to a gene: 14. The germline V gene encodes CDR1 LNHDA and CDR2 SQIVND (reference sequence). This CDR3 is built from 18 residues. CDR3 DNA sequence: TGTGCCAGTAGGAGGACAGGGGGCGCCTCTGTCGGAAATTCACCCCTCCACTTT. Translating it yields CASRRTGGASVGNSPLHF.

This sequence joins TRBV7-2 and TRBJ1-1; 8 bases match TRBD1. The CDR3 has 13 residues. CDR1 is SGHTA and CDR2 is FQGNSA in the germline V gene. Trimming took 5 bases from V and 7 from J; bases not matched to a gene: 6. This chain's CDR3 is CASSTHRGGEAFF. The CDR3 coding sequence is TGTGCCAGCAGCACTCACAGGGGGGGTGAAGCTTTCTTT.

J is TRBJ1-1 and V is TRBV6-1, with D possibly TRBD1 on 5 matching bases. Germline CDR1 and CDR2: MNHNS and SASEGT. There are 15 residues in the CDR3. Trimming removed 5 bases from V and 0 bases from J, with 13 bases in between. CDR3 residues: CASSHGATLNTEAFF. The CDR3 DNA sequence: TGTGCCAGCAGTCACGGGGCAACCTTGAACACTGAAGCTTTCTTT.

This clone was counted only a few times. This chain joins TRBV19 and TRBJ2-2, with 7 bases lining up with TRBD1. The V segment lost 4 bases and the J segment 0 bases; nucleotides outside the gene matches: 5. From germline, CDR1 is LNHDA and CDR2 SQIVND (reference sequence). The CDR3 runs to 16 residues. The CDR3 reads CASSKTGTANTGELFF. The CDR3, as DNA: TGTGCCAGTAGTAAAACCGGGACAGCGAACACCGGGGAGCTGTTTTTT.

The CDR3 DNA sequence: TGCGCCAGCACATCCGGGGGGGGCAGGGGCGAGCAGTACTTC. Encoded protein: CASTSGGGRGEQYF. This rearrangement joins TRBV5-1 to TRBJ2-7, with 8 bases aligning to TRBD2. The CDR3 extends over 14 amino acids. J lost 6 bases, V lost 6 bases, and 11 bases had no gene match. The germline V gene has CDR1 SGHRS and CDR2 YFSETQ.

The rearrangement uses TRBV13 and TRBJ2-1; 14 nucleotides align to TRBD2. Germline CDR1 is PRHDT and CDR2 is FYEKMQ (reference sequence). After removal of 5 bases from V and 12 bases from J, the junction contained 12 bases not matched to a gene. This CDR3 spans 16 amino acids. The CDR3 reads CASSPPGLAGAGAQFF. The CDR3 bases are TGTGCCAGCAGCCCCCCGGGACTAGCGGGAGCAGGGGCGCAGTTCTTC.

J is TRBJ2-1 and V is TRBV4-3; 13 bases fit TRBD2. With V trimmed by 1 base and J by 4 bases, 10 bases remained unmatched. The length of the CDR3 is 19 residues. CDR1 and CDR2 from the germline V gene are LGHNA and YSLEER. The CDR3 sequence is CASSQVLTPGLAGYNEQFF. In DNA, the CDR3 is TGCGCCAGCAGCCAAGTGCTTACCCCGGGACTAGCGGGATACAATGAGCAGTTCTTC.

The rearrangement uses TRBV19 and TRBJ1-5; 11 positions agree with TRBD1. Germline trimming cut 5 bases from V and 0 bases from J; bases unmatched to any gene: 12. Germline V lookup: CDR1 LNHDA, CDR2 SQIVND (reference sequence). This CDR3 spans 19 amino acids. The CDR3 DNA follows: TGTGCCAGTAGTGACGAAGGACAGGGGGCCTACTATAGCAATCAGCCCCAGCATTTT. It specifies CASSDEGQGAYYSNQPQHF.